The 6 T cell receptor beta chains reported below all come from one sample, sequenced in a study of Ad26.COV2.S vaccination and SARS-CoV-2 variants. Libraries were prepared by immunoSEQ multiplex PCR; TCRdb keeps only in-frame clonotypes and omits some of them. The table has around 250,000 clones, 87% seen once. Treatment reported: about 20 received Ad26.COV2.S at low or high dose, single or two shots; roughly five received placebo; per-sample allocation not given. It was on day 63 after the first vaccine or placebo injection that samples were taken. This sample comprised peripheral blood, obtained in a trial of Ad26.COV2.S vaccine versus placebo. The receptors derive from a person aged 18-60 years who received the Ad26.COV2.S COVID-19 vaccine or a placebo.

The J gene is TRBJ2-1, the V gene TRBV6-4; 11 bases fit TRBD2. V was pared by 11 bases and J by 5 bases, with 5 bases of the junction left unmatched. Germline V gene data show CDR1 as MRHNA and CDR2 as SNTAGT. There are 13 residues in the CDR3. CDR3 bases: TGTGCCCACCAACTAGCGGGAGACAATGAGCAGTTCTTC. Its protein product is CAHQLAGDNEQFF.

The V gene is TRBV30, the J gene TRBJ1-1; D is unresolved. V shed 2 bases and J shed 8 bases, with 12 bases lying between them. The V gene's germline CDR1 is GTSNPN and CDR2 SVGIG (reference sequence). The CDR3 covers 12 residues. DNA for the CDR3: TGTGCCTGGAGTTATAACGGACCAGAAGCTTTCTTT. Translation: CAWSYNGPEAFF.

This clone turned up a few times. The rearrangement uses TRBV7-9 and TRBJ1-5; 7 bases map to TRBD1. This CDR3 region has 14 residues. CDR1 and CDR2 from the germline V gene are SEHNR and FQNEAQ (reference sequence). The ends lost 6 bases at V and 6 bases at J; junction bases unmatched: 8. The CDR3, as DNA: TGTGCCAGCAGTACAGGGGTTATCGGTCAGCCCCAGCATTTT. Its translation is CASSTGVIGQPQHF.

This clone occurred a few times. The CDR3 loop reads CASSSFSISTRWKNEQFF. The DNA for the CDR3 is TGTGCCAGCAGTTCCTTCTCCATATCGACTAGGTGGAAAAATGAGCAGTTCTTC. The V call is TRBV6-2 or TRBV6-3, the J call TRBJ2-1; perhaps TRBD2 as D (6 bases). V lost 4 bases and J lost 7, with 26 bases in between. This CDR3 has 18 residues. The germline gives CDR1 MNHEY, CDR2 SVGEGT.

The genes are TRBV10-3 and TRBJ2-4; TRBD2 matches at 12 bases. V was pared by 6 bases and J by 2 bases, with 8 bases of the junction left unmatched. Germline lookup yields CDR1 ENHRY and CDR2 SYGVKD. The CDR3 is 17 residues long. CDR3: CAIRASGGAESKNIQYF. In DNA, the CDR3 is TGTGCCATCAGGGCTAGCGGGGGGGCCGAATCCAAAAACATTCAGTACTTC.

The chain joins TRBV3-1 (or the pseudogene TRBV3-2) to TRBJ1-3, with D possibly being TRBD1 (5 bases). V lost 4 bases, J lost 1 base, and 11 bases lay in between. This CDR3 has 15 residues. Germline assignment: CDR1 LGHDT and CDR2 YNNKEL (reference sequence). CDR3 bases: TGTGCCAGCAGCCCTTTCACAGGATCTGGAAACACCATATATTTT. Translating it yields CASSPFTGSGNTIYF.